What follows are 16 T cell receptor beta chains derived from one specimen sequenced in a study of beta chain features in type 1 diabetes (dated by TCRdb to the late 2010s). Antigen specificity for these receptors is unknown. The library was produced with the immunoSEQ multiplex PCR assay. The entire amount of isolated RNA was reverse transcribed using the High Capacity cDNA Reverse Transcription Kit, so the sequenced TCRB transcripts were expressed ones. The table comes from immuneACCESS by way of TCRdb, which keeps in-frame sequences with V and J called. Part of the clones is missing from these tables; in studies checked, under half for an unresolved V gene and the rest for unknown reasons. The sample profile shows around 250,000 clones; 24% of them were found once. Jointly, the top ten make up approximately 0.011% of the sample. General findings and caveats noted by the study authors: A moderate but significant shortening of TCRB CDR3 length was observed in type 1 diabetes patients in all four CD4+ subsets.

Input material: naive CD4+ T cells from blood. The sample's cell subset or site label is to be understood as: true naive CD4+ T cells. All receptors derive from a woman younger than 45 with type 1 diabetes.

The chain employs TRBV15 and TRBJ1-1, with D perhaps matching TRBD1 (5 bases). Trimming took off 0 bases at V and 1 base at J, with 9 bases between the two ends. Per the germline V gene, CDR1 is LNHNV and CDR2 is YYDKDF (reference sequence). This CDR3 spans 15 amino acids. CDR3 amino acids: CATSRDTGTNTEAFF. The CDR3 nucleotides are TGTGCCACCAGCAGAGATACAGGAACGAACACTGAAGCTTTCTTT.

This clone occurred a few times. The V gene is TRBV7-3, the J gene TRBJ2-2; D is perhaps TRBD1 (6 bases). V was trimmed by 3 bases and J by 4 bases, leaving 9 bases between them. CDR1 and CDR2 from the germline V gene are SGHTA and FQGTGA. CDR3 size: 14 residues. The CDR3: CASSFPGATGELFF. The CDR3 region has the DNA TGTGCCAGCAGCTTCCCAGGGGCCACCGGGGAGCTGTTTTTT. The whole variable domain, filled in from reference TRBV7-3 and TRBJ2-2, reads GAGVSQTPSNKVTEKGKYVELRCDPISGHTALYWYRQSLGQGPEFLIYFQGTGAADDSGLPNDRFFAVRPEGSVSTLKIQRTERGDSAVYLCASSFPGATGELFFGEGSRLTVL.

The J gene is TRBJ2-5, the V gene TRBV6-5; 9 bases are a match to TRBD2. V shed 2 bases and J 3 bases; nucleotides not matched to a gene: 4. Germline values: CDR1 MNHEY, CDR2 SVGAGI. The CDR3 runs 15 residues. Here the CDR3 DNA reads TGTGCCAGCAGTTACCCGGCTAGCGGGAAAGAGACCCAGTACTTC. It translates to CASSYPASGKETQYF.

This clone was found a few times. J is TRBJ1-2 and V is TRBV30; TRBD1 matches 7 bases. CDR1 GTSNPN and CDR2 SVGIG come from the germline V gene (reference sequence). J was trimmed by 8 bases and V by 4 bases; bases with no gene match: 7. The CDR3 has 12 residues. The CDR3 bases are TGTGCCTGGAACTCTGGAGGGGGCGGCTACACCTTC. Protein product: CAWNSGGGGYTF. The full variable domain, with the rest looked up from reference TRBV30 and TRBJ1-2, is SQTIHQWPATLVQPVGSPLSLECTVEGTSNPNLYWYRQAAGRGLQLLFYSVGIGQISSEVPQNLSASRPQDRQFILSSKKLLLSDSGFYLCAWNSGGGGYTFGSGTRLTVV.

This sequence joins TRBV6-5 and TRBJ2-7; D gene ambiguous. The ends were cut back, 6 bases at V and 6 bases at J, with 18 bases in the middle. The CDR3 length is 14 residues. Germline V lookup: CDR1 MNHEY, CDR2 SVGAGI. This CDR3 is CASSPYGEAGEQYF. The CDR3 region has the DNA TGTGCCAGCAGCCCCTATGGCGAGGCCGGCGAGCAGTACTTC.

This sequence joins TRBV7-3 and TRBJ1-1, with TRBD1 identical over 10 bases. The J segment lost 3 bases and the V segment lost 2 bases, leaving 3 bases of the junction unmatched. This CDR3 has 15 residues. Germline CDR1 reads SGHTA; CDR2 reads FQGTGA. This CDR3 is CASSLGGQGDTEAFF. The DNA of the CDR3 is TGTGCCAGCAGCTTAGGTGGACAGGGGGACACTGAAGCTTTCTTT. Complete variable domain (other parts from reference TRBV7-3 and TRBJ1-1): GAGVSQTPSNKVTEKGKYVELRCDPISGHTALYWYRQSLGQGPEFLIYFQGTGAADDSGLPNDRFFAVRPEGSVSTLKIQRTERGDSAVYLCASSLGGQGDTEAFFGQGTRLTVV.

The genes are TRBV9 and TRBJ2-5, with 9 bases identical to TRBD2. The V segment lost 5 bases and the J segment 1 base; nucleotides outside the gene matches: 12. The germline V gene has CDR1 SGDLS and CDR2 YYNGEE. This CDR3 is built from 17 residues. The CDR3 DNA reads as TGTGCCAGCAGTGGGGGGGCTAGCGGGACCTTCCAAGAGACCCAGTACTTC. Its translation: CASSGGASGTFQETQYF.

The CDR3 loop is CASSLPGYQPQHF. CDR3 coding DNA: TGTGCCAGCAGCCTTCCGGGGTATCAGCCCCAGCATTTT. The chain links TRBV7-9 to TRBJ1-5; D unresolved. Germline V CDR1 and CDR2: SEHNR, FQNEAQ (reference sequence). The CDR3 contains 13 residues. V lost 5 bases to trimming and J lost 5 bases, with 10 bases between them.

The chain recombines TRBV27 with TRBJ2-3; a weak D match, TRBD2 (5 bases). The V end lost 6 bases, the J end lost 1 base, and 17 bases lay between the germline ends. The CDR3 contains 16 residues. Germline V gene sequence: CDR1 MNHEY, CDR2 SMNVEV (reference sequence). The CDR3 DNA reads TGTGCCAGCAGACCCGATCAGCGGCCCCGCACAGATACGCAGTATTTT. It is translated as CASRPDQRPRTDTQYF.

This clone was seen a few times. The rearrangement uses TRBV29-1 and TRBJ2-5, with D perhaps TRBD1 (5 bases). This CDR3 has 15 amino acids. CDR1 and CDR2 (germline): SQVTM, ANQGSEA. Trimming pared 4 bases from V and 0 bases from J, leaving 15 bases between. The CDR3 here is CSVALGAVDQETQYF. For the CDR3, the DNA is TGCAGCGTTGCGCTAGGGGCCGTCGACCAAGAGACCCAGTACTTC.

Turning to this clone: One end of the junction does not line up with germline, which may come from a read error. This chain connects TRBV28 to TRBJ2-7; D call uncertain. The CDR3 spans 13 residues. Looked up from germline, CDR1 is MDHEN and CDR2 is SYDVKM. The CDR3 DNA reads TGTGCCAGCAGTTTAGAGGCGATCAACCCCGACCGCTTC. Encoded protein: CASSLEAINPDRF.

The genes are TRBV28 and TRBJ2-1, with D unresolved. The germline V gene encodes CDR1 MDHEN and CDR2 SYDVKM. V gave up 6 bases and J gave up 7 bases, with 13 bases separating them. This CDR3 has 13 residues. The CDR3 DNA sequence: TGTGCCAGCAGAGACACCGCCGCTAATGAGCAGTTCTTC. Its translation is CASRDTAANEQFF.

CDR3 amino acids: CAQGLAGVNEQFF. In DNA form, the CDR3 reads TGTGCCCAAGGACTAGCGGGAGTTAATGAGCAGTTCTTC. The chain employs TRBV7-2 and TRBJ2-1; 13 bases agree with TRBD2. V trimming: 11 bases; J trimming: 7 bases; junction bases outside the gene matches: 5. The CDR3 sequence is 13 residues long. Germline CDR1 is SGHTA and CDR2 is FQGNSA.

The chain carries TRBV2 and TRBJ2-2, with a possible D match to TRBD2 (6 bases). Between the trimmed V and J ends, which lost 3 bases and 8 bases, there was a span of 10 bases. Germline CDR1 and CDR2: SNHLY and FYNNEI. The CDR3 is 13 residues long. CDR3 sequence (DNA): TGTGCCAGCAGTGACCGGGAGATAGGGGAGCTGTTTTTT. It yields the protein CASSDREIGELFF. Full variable domain (missing parts from reference TRBV2 and TRBJ2-2): EPEVTQTPSHQVTQMGQEVILRCVPISNHLYFYWYRQILGQKVEFLVSFYNNEISEKSEIFDDQFSVERPDGSNFTLKIRSTKLEDSAMYFCASSDREIGELFFGEGSRLTVL.

This clone turned up a few times. The V call is TRBV11-1, the J call TRBJ1-1; D uncertain. CDR1 and CDR2 (germline): SGHAT, FQDESV (reference sequence). The CDR3 covers 11 residues. Between the trimmed V and J ends, which lost 2 bases and 5 bases, there was a span of 3 bases. In DNA form, the CDR3 reads TGTGCCAGCAGCTTACGGACTGAAGCTTTCTTT. Translating it yields CASSLRTEAFF.

This rearrangement joins TRBV18 to TRBJ1-2; a possible D gene is TRBD1 (6 bases). V shed 3 bases and J shed 0 bases, with 14 bases lying between them. The germline V gene encodes CDR1 KGHSH and CDR2 LQKENI. The CDR3 loop spans 16 amino acids. This CDR3 reads CASSPLQGGANYGYTF. The CDR3 DNA reads TGTGCCAGCTCACCCCTACAGGGTGGCGCTAACTATGGCTACACCTTC.